This entry is about one T cell receptor beta chain. The study recruited people aged roughly 18 to 95 years across around 24 US areas. This specimen belongs to a study of blood T cell repertoires in COVID-19. Overall study: Sample material is recorded as cDNA or gDNA derived from T cells, B-cell-depleted T cells, or PBMCs.

Per the authors' pipeline: Nucleated cell number was recorded as an estimate derived from reference gene primer amplification. Repertoires were generated with immunoSEQ multiplex PCR, while TCRdb's copy carries only in-frame clones and drops some. That table supplies the V and J calls and clone size; D and trimming were determined from the DNA. Of some 180,000 clones in the sample, 86% were seen once. V lost 3 bases, J lost 8 bases, and 6 bases stayed unmatched. This CDR3 contains 14 residues. The V gene's germline CDR1 is MGHRA and CDR2 YSYEKL. The receptor's source is a woman in her forties in a cohort exposed to, infected with or recovered from COVID-19 (not recorded which). Source material: PBMCs or T cells enriched from blood (not recorded which). This sequence joins TRBV4-1 and TRBJ1-2; 10 positions agree with TRBD1. CDR3 coding DNA: TGCGCCAGCAGCCAGGGGACAGGGGCGGAGGGCTACACCTTC. Amino acid sequence: CASSQGTGAEGYTF.